This TCR beta chain was recovered during a study of T cell changes during pregnancy in multiple sclerosis. Germline lookup yields CDR1 LNHDA and CDR2 SQIVND (reference sequence). V dropped 6 bases and J dropped 5 bases, with 14 bases sitting between them. CDR3 length equals 14 residues. Libraries were prepared by immunoSEQ multiplex PCR; TCRdb keeps only in-frame clonotypes and omits some of them. The sample shows 30,000 to 45,000 clones, about 90% of them seen only once. The sequence was obtained from a female donor with multiple sclerosis, enrolled in a pregnancy study. This chain links TRBV19 with TRBJ1-5; D is uncertain. The sequences come from CD4+ T cells from peripheral blood mononuclear cells, collected before pregnancy. The CDR3 DNA sequence: TGTGCCAGTAGGGAGCGAGCACGGGATCAGCCCCAGCATTTT. Amino acids: CASRERARDQPQHF.